This T cell receptor (beta chain) was captured by sequencing in a study of blood T cell repertoires in COVID-19. Sequencing was performed with immunoSEQ multiplex PCR; in TCRdb, only in-frame clones are kept and a portion is missing. The table records about 220,000 clones, about four fifths of them present only once. Sequencing was carried out using PBMCs or T cells enriched from blood (not recorded which). The origin of this receptor is a woman between 45 and 65 years old who had been exposed to COVID-19.

CDR3 in DNA: TGCGCCAGCAGTGAGAGCACTGAAGCTTTCTTT. It codes for CASSESTEAFF. The chain couples TRBV5-1 to TRBJ1-1, with D uncertain. Trimming cost V 5 bases and J 4 bases, with 6 bases left between them. The length of the CDR3 is 11 residues. The germline CDR1 and CDR2 sequences are SGHRS and YFSETQ.